These 2 T cell receptor beta chains originate from one sample sequenced in a study of shared clonotypes between healthy human individuals. Here immunoSEQ multiplex PCR was the method, and the copy in TCRdb shows in-frame clones only, minus some. The repertoire holds over a million clones, with around 82% as singletons. The sequenced material came from memory CD4+ T cells from PBMCs. Subset given: CD45RA-negative fraction. The receptors were gathered from a man aged 18 to 35 in good health. Some clones in this sample may be carry-over from other donors' samples.

The V and J genes are TRBV28 and TRBJ2-3; 11 nucleotides match TRBD1. J lost 1 base, V lost 6 bases, and 3 bases had no gene match. CDR1 MDHEN and CDR2 SYDVKM come from the germline V gene. The CDR3 contains 15 residues. The CDR3 coding sequence is TGTGCCAGCAGCCGGACAGGGGGCGGCACAGATACGCAGTATTTT. It yields the protein CASSRTGGGTDTQYF.

The V call is TRBV6-1, the J call TRBJ2-7, with D possibly TRBD1 on 5 matching bases. Deletions cut 4 bases from V and 0 bases from J, with 10 bases between. Germline V gene lookup returns CDR1 MNHNS and CDR2 SASEGT. The CDR3 is 14 amino acids. DNA for the CDR3: TGTGCCAGCAGTGGGGGCCCAGCCTCCTACGAGCAGTACTTC. It specifies CASSGGPASYEQYF.